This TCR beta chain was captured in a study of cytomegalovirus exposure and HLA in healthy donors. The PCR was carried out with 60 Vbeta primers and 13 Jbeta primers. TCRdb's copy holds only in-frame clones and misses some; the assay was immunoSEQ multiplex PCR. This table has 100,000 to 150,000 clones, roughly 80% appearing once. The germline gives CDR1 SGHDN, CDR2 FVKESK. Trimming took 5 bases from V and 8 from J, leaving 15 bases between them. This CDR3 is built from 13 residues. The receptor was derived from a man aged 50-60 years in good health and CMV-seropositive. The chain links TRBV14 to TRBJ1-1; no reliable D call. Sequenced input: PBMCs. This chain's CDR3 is CASSSSEWSEAFF. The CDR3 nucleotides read TGTGCCAGCAGCTCAAGCGAGTGGAGCGAAGCTTTCTTT.